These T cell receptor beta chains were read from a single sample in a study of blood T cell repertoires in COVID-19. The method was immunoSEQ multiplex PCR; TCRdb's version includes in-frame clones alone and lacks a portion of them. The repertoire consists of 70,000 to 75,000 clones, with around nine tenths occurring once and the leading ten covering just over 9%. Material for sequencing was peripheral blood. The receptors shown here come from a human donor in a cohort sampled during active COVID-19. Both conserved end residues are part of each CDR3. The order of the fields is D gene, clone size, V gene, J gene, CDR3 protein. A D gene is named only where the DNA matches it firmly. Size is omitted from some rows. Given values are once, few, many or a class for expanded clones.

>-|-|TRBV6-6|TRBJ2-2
CASSPLGGTGELFF
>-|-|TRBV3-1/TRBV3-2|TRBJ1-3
CASSQRRGSSGNTIYF
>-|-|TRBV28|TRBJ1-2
CASRPIREFYGYTF
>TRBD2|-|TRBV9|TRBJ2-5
CASSVVSGSQETQYF
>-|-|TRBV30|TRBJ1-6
CAWESSYNSPLHF
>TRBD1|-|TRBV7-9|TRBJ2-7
CASSFYGQRDSVEYF
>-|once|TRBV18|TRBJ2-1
CASSAATNEQFF
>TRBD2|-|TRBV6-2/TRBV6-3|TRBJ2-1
CASSYRAGEFFPGYNEQFF
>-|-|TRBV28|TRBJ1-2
CASSLEGYGYTF
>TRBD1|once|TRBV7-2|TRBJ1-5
CASSQRGQGHFSNQPQHF
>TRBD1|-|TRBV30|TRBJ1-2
CARRGTGEDYGYTF
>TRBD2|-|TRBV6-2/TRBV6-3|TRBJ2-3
CASSYAASGHTDTQYF
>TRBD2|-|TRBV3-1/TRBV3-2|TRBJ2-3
CASSQDSASGRQGTDTQYF
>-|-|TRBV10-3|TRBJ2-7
CAISEQGYEQYF
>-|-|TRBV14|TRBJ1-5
CASSQVAKGNQPQHF
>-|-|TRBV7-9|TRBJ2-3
CASRGGPPDTQYF
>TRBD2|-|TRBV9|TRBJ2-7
CASSPATSGKREQYF
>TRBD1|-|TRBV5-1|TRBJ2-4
CASSPGQGAKNIQYF
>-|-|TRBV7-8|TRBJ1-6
CASSLGDSDNSPLHF
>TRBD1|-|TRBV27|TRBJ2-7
CASSLSDRAYEQYF
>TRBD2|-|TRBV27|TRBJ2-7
CASSLSAGRLSYEQYF
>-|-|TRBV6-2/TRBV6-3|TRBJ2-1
CASSQRNEQFF
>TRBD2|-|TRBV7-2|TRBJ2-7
CASSFSSGRNYEQYF
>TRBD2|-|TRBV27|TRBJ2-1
CASTKGLAAYNEQFF
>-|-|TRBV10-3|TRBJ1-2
CAISDPGEGQLYGYTF
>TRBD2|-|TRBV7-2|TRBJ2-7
CASCPGTSGPYEQYF
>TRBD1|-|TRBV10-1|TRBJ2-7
CASSEREDRDPSYEQYF
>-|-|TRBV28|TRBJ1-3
CASRGAVGNTIYF
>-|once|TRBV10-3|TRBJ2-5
CAISELGDFQETQYF
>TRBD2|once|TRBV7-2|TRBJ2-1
CASSPGLAGGEQFF
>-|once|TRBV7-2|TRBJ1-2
CASSLAGTSPSGGYTF
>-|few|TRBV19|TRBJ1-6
CASSIDHIISPLHF
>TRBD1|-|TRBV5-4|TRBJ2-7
CASRDRVSYEQYF
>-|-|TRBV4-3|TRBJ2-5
CASSQDHHRGETQYF
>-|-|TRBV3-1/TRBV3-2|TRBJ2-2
CASSQRVAGSGELFF
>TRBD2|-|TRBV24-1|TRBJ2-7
CATSRSGRAQEQYF
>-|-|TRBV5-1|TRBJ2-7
CASSPPAPGVEQYF
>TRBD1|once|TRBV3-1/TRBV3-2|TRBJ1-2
CASSQLPTDRGDGYTF
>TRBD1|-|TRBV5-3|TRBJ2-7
CARLRVGQGMDF
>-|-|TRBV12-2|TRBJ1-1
CASRSPGGRTEAFF
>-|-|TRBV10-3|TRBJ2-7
CAISEAASASYEQYF
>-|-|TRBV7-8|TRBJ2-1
CASSGLGITGEQFF
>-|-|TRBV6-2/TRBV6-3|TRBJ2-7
CAASRPGFTYEQYF
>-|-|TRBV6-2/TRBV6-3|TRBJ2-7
CASSYRGTVNYEQYF
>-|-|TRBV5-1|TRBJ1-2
CASSLGPGDPSGYTF